The clone carrying this T cell receptor beta chain was recorded a few times. Its cognate antigen is unknown. These data come from a study of beta chain features in type 1 diabetes. Findings and limits, study-wide: Within patients, naive, central memory and Treg TCRB repertoires seemed more similar than within healthy donors.

All of the isolated RNA was reverse transcribed, so expressed TCRB transcripts were sequenced. Regulatory, naive and central memory T cell samples averaged approximately 3.3 million reads. Sequencing was performed with immunoSEQ multiplex PCR; in TCRdb, only in-frame clones are kept and a portion is missing. This table holds some 200,000 clones, around 9.9% found once. V lost 4 bases, J lost 6 bases, and 14 bases lay in between. Germline values: CDR1 SGHRS, CDR2 YFSETQ. The CDR3 has 14 amino acids. This chain joins TRBV5-1 and TRBJ2-1, with D possibly being TRBD2 (5 bases). Specimen: central memory CD4+ T cells from blood. The source is a man between 18 and 29 years old in good health. The CDR3 is CASSQGRLANEQFF. CDR3 bases: TGCGCCAGCAGCCAAGGGCGTCTAGCCAATGAGCAGTTCTTC. The full variable domain, in which reference TRBV5-1 and TRBJ2-1 provide the parts outside the CDR3, is KAGVTQTPRYLIKTRGQQVTLSCSPISGHRSVSWYQQTPGQGLQFLFEYFSETQRNKGNFPGRFSGRQFSNSRSEMNVSTLELGDSALYLCASSQGRLANEQFFGPGTRLTVL.